The present T cell receptor beta chain was sequenced within a study of Graves' ophthalmopathy and Graves' hyperthyroidism. Study-level points and caveats: Both a roughly 65% sensitivity and an approximately 79% specificity characterized the model's predictions of ophthalmopathy progression.

This clonotype was picked up many times. The antigen is undetermined. From RNA, the CDR3 regions of TCR beta chains were amplified and sequenced. The authors performed first-round RT-PCR with HTBI primers and then a second-round multiplex PCR. TCRdb reprocessed the multiplex PCR reads with MiXCR, giving one entry per CDR3 protein. The data contain around 470,000 distinct CDR3 sequences, about an eighth of them singletons. CDR1 is LNHNV and CDR2 is YYDKDF in the germline V gene (reference sequence). V was clipped by 0 bases and J by 8 bases, with 16 bases between them. The CDR3 sequence is 15 residues long.

The V and J genes are TRBV15 and TRBJ1-2, with unresolved D. The clonotype was recovered from a woman in her twenties or thirties with Graves' ophthalmopathy. The sequencing input was blood. CDR3 amino acids: CATSRDRIFGFGYTF. The CDR3 nucleotides are TGTGCCACCAGCAGAGATCGTATCTTTGGCTTCGGCTACACCTTC.